This record concerns one T cell receptor beta chain sequence. This entry is derived from a study of control samples from healthy donors and cancer patients. Germline values: CDR1 LNHNV, CDR2 YYDKDF (reference sequence). The ends were cut back, 6 bases at V and 3 bases at J, with 26 bases in the middle. There are 18 residues in the CDR3. TCRdb keeps only in-frame clones here, not all; method: immunoSEQ multiplex PCR. The sample lists over 150,000 clones; roughly 94% were seen once. This TCR was sampled from a woman aged 18-29 years in good health. The chain recombines TRBV15 with TRBJ2-5, with D tentatively TRBD2 (6 bases). The source material was blood. The CDR3 here is CATRTRSPGDGDEETQYF. DNA for the CDR3: TGTGCCACCAGGACAAGATCTCCGGGAGACGGTGATGAAGAGACCCAGTACTTC.